Shown below are 14 T cell receptor beta chains from a single sample sequenced in a study of response to subunit inactivated influenza vaccine. TCRdb passed the RT-PCR reads through MiXCR, listing each CDR3 protein once. This table holds more than 500,000 distinct CDR3 sequences, around 11% found once. Separately, the same data were catalogued under a study of T cells expressing NK-cell markers. That publication notes: Generation of TCR beta cDNA was performed by 5'RACE template switching incorporating UMIs.

The material sequenced was PBMCs from blood, taken on the day of vaccination. These receptors originate from a man aged 50 to 60 who received an inactivated influenza vaccine.

The CDR3 loop is CASRSIREATSTDTQYF. CDR3 DNA sequence: TGTGCCAGCAGATCGATTCGGGAGGCTACTAGCACAGATACGCAGTATTTT. J is TRBJ2-3 and V is TRBV7-9, with 7 positions matching TRBD2. J was trimmed by 0 bases and V by 6 bases; bases with no gene match: 12. The germline V gene has CDR1 SEHNR and CDR2 FQNEAQ (reference sequence). This CDR3 comprises 17 residues.

The chain couples TRBV7-9 to TRBJ1-1; D is unclear. The CDR3 runs 11 residues. CDR1 is SEHNR, CDR2 FQNEAQ, per germline (reference sequence). The germline V and J ends were trimmed by 3 bases and 7 bases, with 6 bases remaining between them. The CDR3 coding sequence is TGTGCCAGCAGCTTCCAGTTTGAAGCTTTCTTT. It codes for CASSFQFEAFF. Full variable domain (outside the CDR3, taken from reference TRBV7-9 and TRBJ1-1): DTGVSQNPRHKITKRGQNVTFRCDPISEHNRLYWYRQTLGQGPEFLTYFQNEAQLEKSRLLSDRFSAERPKGSFSTLEIQRTEQGDSAMYLCASSFQFEAFFGQGTRLTVV.

V and J are TRBV15 and TRBJ2-3; D is ambiguous. This CDR3 is 15 amino acids long. Germline V gene data show CDR1 as LNHNV and CDR2 as YYDKDF (reference sequence). V gave up 0 bases and J gave up 0 bases, with 7 bases separating them. The CDR3 DNA reads TGTGCCACCAGCAGAGATTACCAGAGCACAGATACGCAGTATTTT. Its translation: CATSRDYQSTDTQYF.

DNA of the CDR3: TGTGCCAGCAGTTACCGGGCAGGGGCTGAAGCTTTCTTT. Protein: CASSYRAGAEAFF. The chain carries TRBV6-2 or TRBV6-3 and TRBJ1-1, with D perhaps matching TRBD1 (6 bases). The CDR3 sequence is 13 residues long. Trimming pared 2 bases from V and 6 bases from J, leaving 10 bases between. Germline lookup yields CDR1 MNHEY and CDR2 SVGEGT.

The chain has TRBV6-2 or TRBV6-3 and TRBJ1-1; D gene uncertain. Germline CDR1 reads MNHEY; CDR2 reads SVGEGT. The V and J ends lost 7 bases and 6 bases respectively, with 9 bases between them. CDR3 length equals 11 residues. CDR3 in DNA: TGTGCCAGCACGCGACTCGCTGAAGCTTTCTTT. Translating it yields CASTRLAEAFF.

This clonotype was seen repeatedly, ten times or more. CDR3 amino acids: CATSELGRGQGLSTDTQYF. CDR3 sequence (DNA): TGTGCCACCAGTGAGCTGGGCAGGGGGCAAGGGTTGAGCACAGATACGCAGTATTTT. This rearrangement joins TRBV24-1 to TRBJ2-3; TRBD1 matches 8 bases. The V gene's germline CDR1 is KGHDR and CDR2 SFDVKD. The V gene end was trimmed by 4 bases and the J gene end by 0 bases; junction bases not matched to a gene: 14. This CDR3 spans 19 amino acids.

This clonotype was seen only a few times. V is TRBV20-1 and J is TRBJ1-2; perhaps TRBD1 as D (6 bases). There are 14 residues in the CDR3. Germline V gives CDR1 DFQATT, CDR2 SNEGSKA (reference sequence). V lost 0 bases to trimming and J lost 4 bases, with 12 bases between them. Written as DNA, the CDR3 is TGCAGTGCTAGAGATCGTTACAGGGCCTATGGCTACACCTTC. It is translated as CSARDRYRAYGYTF.

This clonotype has a handful of counts. This rearrangement joins TRBV29-1 to TRBJ2-3; no definite D call. From germline, CDR1 is SQVTM and CDR2 ANQGSEA. The V end was cut by 3 bases, the J end by 2 bases, with 9 bases between. The CDR3 loop spans 13 amino acids. CDR3 in DNA: TGCAGCGTTGATTTGGTTTACACAGATACGCAGTATTTT. This encodes CSVDLVYTDTQYF.

This sequence joins TRBV12-3 or TRBV12-4 and TRBJ2-5; a possible D gene is TRBD1 (5 bases). The CDR3 totals 13 residues. V was trimmed by 6 bases and J by 2 bases, leaving 10 bases between them. The CDR3 region has the DNA TGTGCCAGCAGGGAGACAGCTCAAGAGACCCAGTACTTC. This codes for CASRETAQETQYF.

There are a few counts of this clonotype. The rearrangement links TRBV12-3 or TRBV12-4 to TRBJ2-1; 13 nucleotides agree with TRBD2. The CDR3 sequence is 15 residues long. V gave up 6 bases and J gave up 8 bases; unmatched junction bases: 7. CDR3 protein: CASRDTSGRAYEQFF. For the CDR3, the DNA is TGTGCCAGCAGAGATACTAGCGGGAGGGCCTATGAGCAGTTCTTC.

The CDR3 sequence: CSPDSGLAYGYTF. The CDR3 DNA reads TGCAGTCCAGACAGCGGGCTGGCCTATGGCTACACCTTC. The chain couples TRBV20-1 to TRBJ1-2; D perhaps matches TRBD1 (5 bases). This CDR3 spans 13 amino acids. Looked up from germline, CDR1 is DFQATT and CDR2 is SNEGSKA (reference sequence). Trimming left V 8 bases short and J 4 bases short, with 17 bases between.

This clonotype has just a few counts. The chain employs TRBV11-3 and TRBJ2-7, with 8 bases fitting TRBD1. V was clipped by 5 bases and J by 2 bases; unmatched bases: 14. The length of the CDR3 is 17 residues. Looked up from germline, CDR1 is SGHNT and CDR2 is YENEEA. CDR3 DNA sequence: TGTGCCAGCAGCCCAGGCCTGGCGACAGGGGTTGCCTACGAGCAGTACTTC. Translation gives CASSPGLATGVAYEQYF.

This clonotype was found a few times. Written as DNA, the CDR3 is TGCAGTGCTAGGGTCATCCGGAGGGGACAGGGGGCGTTTGAAGCTTTCTTT. This codes for CSARVIRRGQGAFEAFF. The rearrangement joins TRBV20-1 to TRBJ1-1; the match to TRBD1 covers 12 bases. This CDR3 spans 17 amino acids. V gave up 3 bases and J gave up 7 bases; unmatched junction bases: 15. From germline, CDR1 is DFQATT and CDR2 SNEGSKA (reference sequence).

There are many counts of this clonotype. The chain links TRBV7-8 to TRBJ1-5; possibly TRBD1 for D (5 bases). Trimming cost V 0 bases and J 5 bases, with 11 bases left between them. Germline values: CDR1 SGHVS, CDR2 FQNEAQ. The CDR3 contains 15 residues. In DNA form, the CDR3 reads TGTGCCAGCAGCTTAGCGAGGACACAGGATCAGCCCCAGCATTTT. This translates into CASSLARTQDQPQHF.